This T cell receptor beta chain was obtained from a study of T cell responses to AZD1222 COVID-19 vaccine. Produced via immunoSEQ multiplex PCR; TCRdb's table is partial and in-frame only. The sample consists of some 140,000 clones, around nine tenths of them appearing once. The CDR3 is made up of 17 amino acids. Trimming took 5 bases from V and 5 from J; bases not matched to a gene: 14. Germline loops: CDR1 MNHEY, CDR2 SMNVEV (reference sequence). The sample here was peripheral blood, taken on day 0 of AZD1222 vaccination. The genes are TRBV27 and TRBJ2-1; 8 bases match TRBD1. The sequence derives from an adult in good health. CDR3: CASSLFSRDRRNNEQFF. CDR3 nucleotides: TGTGCCAGCAGTCTCTTCTCCCGGGACAGGCGTAACAATGAGCAGTTCTTC.